Following are 26 T cell receptor beta chains from one sample sequenced in a study of human T cells and chemical hapten exposure. Unfractionated whole blood yielded total RNA. TCRdb fed the 5' RACE reads into MiXCR, producing one record per CDR3 protein. The sample shows about 140,000 distinct CDR3 sequences, over 3.5% of them seen only once. The receptors originated from a female donor in good health.

This clonotype was seen many times. The chain has TRBV7-2 and TRBJ2-2, with D maybe TRBD2 (5 bases). Trimming left V 1 base short and J 3 bases short, with 12 bases between. CDR1 and CDR2 from the germline V gene are SGHTA and FQGNSA. The CDR3 contains 16 residues. In DNA, the CDR3 is TGTGCCAGCAGCTTAGTGCCTAAGAGGGACACCGGGGAGCTGTTTTTT. Its translation: CASSLVPKRDTGELFF.

This clonotype was counted between two and nine times. V and J are TRBV5-4 and TRBJ2-3, with 12 bases aligning to TRBD2. There are 16 residues in the CDR3. V lost 5 bases to trimming and J lost 1 base; unmatched junction nucleotides: 5. Germline V gives CDR1 SGHNT, CDR2 YYREEE (reference sequence). CDR3 coding DNA: TGTGCCAGCAGTAAAAGACTAGCGGGGGGCACAGATACGCAGTATTTT. As protein: CASSKRLAGGTDTQYF.

The rearrangement links TRBV2 to TRBJ2-1; 14 bases align to TRBD2. V shed 7 bases, J shed 6 bases, and the junction held 8 bases outside the gene matches. Germline V gene sequence: CDR1 SNHLY, CDR2 FYNNEI. The CDR3 extends over 16 amino acids. The CDR3 here is CASTKTSGGVSNEQFF. CDR3 bases: TGTGCCAGCACGAAGACTAGCGGGGGGGTAAGCAATGAGCAGTTCTTC.

The V gene is TRBV5-4, the J gene TRBJ2-1; TRBD2 agrees at 9 bases. Trimming at V came to 1 base and at J to 4 bases, leaving 3 bases not matched to a gene. Germline-derived CDR1 and CDR2 are SGHNT and YYREEE (reference sequence). The CDR3 runs to 15 residues. The CDR3 DNA reads as TGTGCCAGCAGCTTGAGCCTAGCGGGGTACAATGAGCAGTTCTTC. It yields the protein CASSLSLAGYNEQFF.

This clonotype has a count of ten or more. The chain employs TRBV6-6 and TRBJ1-1; 9 bases align to TRBD1. This CDR3 region has 15 residues. The trim removed 6 bases at V and 5 bases at J, leaving 10 bases unmatched. The germline V gene encodes CDR1 MNHNY and CDR2 SVGAGI (reference sequence). The CDR3 spells CASRLEQGAWTEAFF. CDR3 DNA sequence: TGTGCCAGCAGGCTAGAACAGGGGGCCTGGACTGAAGCTTTCTTT.

The genes are TRBV20-1 and TRBJ2-7; D may be TRBD2 (6 bases). Germline values: CDR1 DFQATT, CDR2 SNEGSKA (reference sequence). The CDR3 is 16 amino acids. Trimming shortened V by 0 bases and J by 0 bases, and 15 bases separated the two germline ends. The CDR3 is CSARDAAGRSSYEQYF. The CDR3 DNA reads as TGCAGTGCTAGAGATGCTGCGGGACGTAGCTCCTACGAGCAGTACTTC.

V is TRBV4-1 and J is TRBJ1-2; no firm D call. V lost 4 bases to trimming and J lost 10 bases, with 19 bases between them. Germline-derived CDR1 and CDR2 are MGHRA and YSYEKL. The CDR3 extends over 14 amino acids. CDR3 amino acids: CASSREDGRWDYTF. The CDR3 DNA sequence: TGCGCCAGCAGCCGAGAGGACGGAAGATGGGACTACACCTTC.

The sample holds many counts of this clonotype. V is TRBV19 and J is TRBJ1-5; D not certain. The V gene lost 5 bases and the J gene lost 8 bases, with 13 bases spanning the gap. The CDR3 covers 13 residues. Germline V gene lookup returns CDR1 LNHDA and CDR2 SQIVND (reference sequence). The DNA of the CDR3 is TGTGCCAGTAGTTTCAAGGGTCCTGAGCCCCAGCATTTT. Translating gives CASSFKGPEPQHF.

This clonotype was observed a few times. The rearrangement uses TRBV7-2 and TRBJ1-3, with D maybe TRBD1 (5 bases). CDR1 is SGHTA and CDR2 is FQGNSA in the germline V gene. The CDR3 extends over 15 amino acids. V shed 0 bases and J shed 2 bases, with 8 bases lying between them. CDR3 DNA sequence: TGTGCCAGCAGCTTAGCCACGGGACCTGGAAACACCATATATTTT. Its protein is CASSLATGPGNTIYF.

The chain uses TRBV7-2 and TRBJ1-1; D gene uncertain. Trimming took off 2 bases at V and 5 bases at J, with 15 bases between the two ends. Germline V lookup: CDR1 SGHTA, CDR2 FQGNSA. The CDR3 has 15 amino acids. The CDR3 sequence: CASSLYGFIYTEAFF. The CDR3 coding sequence is TGTGCCAGCAGCTTATATGGGTTTATTTATACTGAAGCTTTCTTT.

Ten or more counts support this clonotype. The chain combines TRBV7-2 with TRBJ2-4; D not resolved. Trimming pared 7 bases from V and 6 bases from J, leaving 7 bases between. Looked up from germline, CDR1 is SGHTA and CDR2 is FQGNSA. The CDR3 length is 11 residues. CDR3 DNA sequence: TGTGCCAGCAAGGGCGGAAACATTCAGTACTTC. Translating gives CASKGGNIQYF.

The V and J genes are TRBV5-4 and TRBJ2-3; D might be TRBD1 (5 bases). CDR1 is SGHNT and CDR2 is YYREEE in the germline V gene (reference sequence). This CDR3 contains 15 residues. Deletions cut 0 bases from V and 5 bases from J, with 13 bases between. The CDR3 DNA reads TGTGCCAGCAGCTTGGGGCAGGGAAGGGAAGATACGCAGTATTTT. It is translated as CASSLGQGREDTQYF.

This clonotype was seen a few times. J is TRBJ2-7 and V is TRBV25-1, with TRBD1 identical over 9 bases. V dropped 3 bases and J dropped 6; count of bases not matched to a gene: 3. The CDR3 is made up of 13 amino acids. CDR1 and CDR2 from the germline V gene are MGHDK and SYGVNS. The CDR3 loop reads CASSEDRGREQYF. CDR3 DNA sequence: TGTGCCAGCAGTGAGGACAGGGGCCGCGAGCAGTACTTC.

In this sample, this clonotype turned up a few times. Compared with germline, one end of the junction differs, possibly owing to a read error. CDR3 residues: CASSREGISSDEQYF. CDR3 DNA: TGTGCCAGCTCTCGGGAGGGGATCAGCTCCGACGAGCAGTACTTC. This chain links TRBV18 with TRBJ2-7; TRBD2 aligns across 8 bases. CDR1 is KGHSH and CDR2 is LQKENI in the germline V gene. The CDR3 is 15 residues long.

In its sample, this clonotype was seen many times. This chain joins TRBV28 and TRBJ2-3, with D tentatively TRBD2 (5 bases). Trimming took 6 bases from V and 2 from J, leaving 12 bases between them. The CDR3 sequence is 14 residues long. Per germline, CDR1 MDHEN and CDR2 SYDVKM. The CDR3 spells CASRPAGFTDTQYF. CDR3 nucleotide sequence: TGTGCCAGCAGACCCGCGGGTTTCACAGATACGCAGTATTTT.

This clonotype was detected ten times or more. The rearrangement joins TRBV4-2 to TRBJ2-1; 9 bases are shared with TRBD2. Germline loops: CDR1 LGHNA, CDR2 YNFKEQ. There are 15 residues in the CDR3. V dropped 8 bases and J dropped 9; count of bases not matched to a gene: 14. CDR3 sequence reads: CASESPQAGGGEQFF. CDR3 in DNA: TGTGCCAGCGAATCCCCCCAAGCGGGGGGAGGTGAGCAGTTCTTC.

J is TRBJ2-3 and V is TRBV5-1; TRBD1 aligns across 10 bases. Germline-derived CDR1 and CDR2 are SGHRS and YFSETQ. V shed 0 bases, J shed 1 base, and the junction held 5 bases outside the gene matches. CDR3 length equals 17 residues. This CDR3 is CASSLALGQGGTDTQYF. For the CDR3, the DNA is TGCGCCAGCAGCTTGGCCCTAGGACAGGGGGGCACAGATACGCAGTATTTT.

This clonotype was observed at least ten times. The V and J genes are TRBV2 and TRBJ2-7; 7 bases match TRBD2. Per germline, CDR1 SNHLY and CDR2 FYNNEI. The CDR3 extends over 13 amino acids. J lost 2 bases, V lost 6 bases, and 4 bases had no gene match. The DNA for the CDR3 is TGTGCCAGCAGGTCGGGACTACCCTACGAGCAGTACTTC. Translated: CASRSGLPYEQYF.

The table lists this clonotype with many counts. Given the absence of the conserved phenylalanine or tryptophan at the CDR3 end, a read error is likely. Because the CDR3's place on the DNA is in doubt, the DNA is left out and the CDR3 is given as listed by TCRdb. The chain joins TRBV21-1 to TRBJ1-2; the table assigns TRBD1, which was not confirmed against the DNA. TRBV21-1 is termed a pseudogene. The CDR3 region is 11 residues in length, termini included. CDR3 residues: CASNKLVPGPV.

This clonotype was counted only a few times. This chain connects TRBV30 to TRBJ2-4, with D unclear. This CDR3 comprises 13 residues. Germline loops: CDR1 GTSNPN, CDR2 SVGIG (reference sequence). With 5 bases removed from V and 0 bases from J, the gap between germline ends came to 8 bases. The CDR3 spells CAWESLAKNIQYF. The CDR3 DNA is TGTGCCTGGGAATCACTAGCCAAAAACATTCAGTACTTC.

This clonotype was detected ten times or more. V and J are TRBV6-1 and TRBJ2-7; D call uncertain. CDR1 is MNHNS and CDR2 is SASEGT in the germline V gene. CDR3 length: 12 residues. V gave up 8 bases and J gave up 2 bases, with 10 bases separating them. This chain's CDR3 is CASEDDTYEQYF. CDR3 in DNA: TGTGCCAGCGAAGATGACACCTACGAGCAGTACTTC.

In this sample, this clonotype turned up many times. The V gene is TRBV6-5, the J gene TRBJ2-3, with 7 positions matching TRBD1. The CDR3 runs to 16 residues. The germline CDR1 and CDR2 sequences are MNHEY and SVGAGI. V lost 4 bases, J lost 4 bases, and 11 bases stayed unmatched. The CDR3 coding sequence is TGTGCCAGCAGTTGGGGAACAGGGGTGTTTGCAGATACGCAGTATTTT. It codes for CASSWGTGVFADTQYF.

This rearrangement joins TRBV7-2 to TRBJ2-7, with D possibly being TRBD1 (5 bases). V was shortened by 8 bases and J by 2 bases, with 13 bases between the two germline ends. CDR3 length: 13 amino acids. Germline V gives CDR1 SGHTA, CDR2 FQGNSA. CDR3: CASLRAGTYEQYF. CDR3 nucleotide sequence: TGTGCCAGCCTACGGGCAGGGACCTACGAGCAGTACTTC.

This clonotype was found many times. The chain has TRBV20-1 and TRBJ1-1; D is unresolved. This CDR3 is 11 amino acids long. The germline CDR1 and CDR2 sequences are DFQATT and SNEGSKA (reference sequence). V was cut by 5 bases and J by 0 bases, with 4 bases left in between. CDR3 bases: TGCAGTGCTGCTTTGAACACTGAAGCTTTCTTT. Amino acids: CSAALNTEAFF.

This clonotype was observed at least ten times. The J gene is TRBJ2-7, the V gene TRBV7-9; the match to TRBD2 covers 9 bases. Germline values: CDR1 SEHNR, CDR2 FQNEAQ (reference sequence). Trimming cost V 6 bases and J 3 bases; bases outside gene matches: 9. This CDR3 is built from 15 residues. The CDR3 loop is CASSTGTSRYYEQYF. CDR3 DNA sequence: TGTGCCAGCAGTACGGGGACTAGCAGATACTACGAGCAGTACTTC. Based on the CDR3 plus reference TRBV7-9 and TRBJ2-7, the full variable domain is DTGVSQNPRHKITKRGQNVTFRCDPISEHNRLYWYRQTLGQGPEFLTYFQNEAQLEKSRLLSDRFSAERPKGSFSTLEIQRTEQGDSAMYLCASSTGTSRYYEQYFGPGTRLTVT.

This clonotype was seen at least ten times. The chain joins TRBV6-5 to TRBJ2-2, with D perhaps given as TRBD1 or TRBD2 (5 bases each). This CDR3 comprises 16 residues. Trimming took off 3 bases at V and 0 bases at J, with 11 bases between the two ends. Germline V CDR1 and CDR2: MNHEY, SVGAGI. The CDR3 DNA is TGTGCCAGCAGTTATTCCCCGGGACCGAACACCGGGGAGCTGTTTTTT. Its protein product is CASSYSPGPNTGELFF.